These 9 T cell receptor beta chains were all obtained from the same sample, sequenced in a study of T-cell memory formation after mild COVID-19. TCRdb reprocessed the 5' RACE reads via MiXCR and lists one record per CDR3 protein. The sample lists around 250,000 distinct CDR3 sequences, roughly 10% occurring once. Material: PBMCs or a T cell subset sorted from them (not recorded which). The receptors come from a man aged 18 to 29 who had mild COVID-19 (a few samples of this study predate the infection). Cell type and time point are not known.

The sample holds a few counts of this clonotype. This sequence joins TRBV7-2 and TRBJ2-1, with TRBD2 matching 10 bases. Germline-derived CDR1 and CDR2 are SGHTA and FQGNSA. The CDR3 covers 19 residues. Trimming took 4 bases from V and 2 from J; bases not matched to a gene: 14. CDR3 protein: CASSYGGQIGLAAYNEQFF. The CDR3 bases are TGTGCCAGCAGCTATGGGGGACAGATCGGACTAGCGGCCTACAATGAGCAGTTCTTC.

The chain links TRBV10-3 to TRBJ1-2, with TRBD1 as a possible D gene (6 bases). Trimming took off 6 bases at V and 5 bases at J, with 19 bases between the two ends. Germline V gene lookup returns CDR1 ENHRY and CDR2 SYGVKD. The CDR3 has 15 residues. For the CDR3, the DNA is TGTGCCATCAGCTGGTGGGGGGCTGGCGCTTATGGCTACACCTTC. It translates to CAISWWGAGAYGYTF.

This clonotype was seen repeatedly, ten times or more. The V call is TRBV5-1, the J call TRBJ1-2; 7 nucleotides agree with TRBD1. Germline loops: CDR1 SGHRS, CDR2 YFSETQ. J gave up 3 bases and V 0 bases, and 2 bases lay outside the gene matches. The CDR3 extends over 14 amino acids. The CDR3 DNA reads as TGCGCCAGCAGCTTGGAGGGACAGTACTATGGCTACACCTTC. Its translation is CASSLEGQYYGYTF.

This clonotype was counted ten times or more. The rearrangement joins TRBV6-2 or TRBV6-3 to TRBJ2-3; TRBD2 is a possible D gene (6 bases). With 5 bases removed from V and 2 bases from J, the gap between germline ends came to 17 bases. This CDR3 comprises 16 residues. Germline CDR1 and CDR2: MNHEY and SVGEGT. In DNA form, the CDR3 reads TGTGCCAGCAGTCGCCGGAGGGACCCCTCCACAGATACGCAGTATTTT. Protein: CASSRRRDPSTDTQYF.

Many counts were recorded for this clonotype. The rearrangement uses TRBV12-3 or TRBV12-4 and TRBJ2-3; no clear D gene. Deletions cut 6 bases from V and 1 base from J, with 8 bases between. The CDR3 loop spans 13 amino acids. The CDR3: CASRPTGTDTQYF. Written as DNA, the CDR3 is TGTGCCAGCAGACCTACGGGCACAGATACGCAGTATTTT.

The V call is TRBV4-2, the J call TRBJ1-2; no reliable D call. From germline, CDR1 is LGHNA and CDR2 YNFKEQ. Trimming stripped 0 bases from V and 2 bases from J, with 7 bases between. The CDR3 length is 14 residues. In DNA, the CDR3 is TGTGCCAGCAGCCAAGATAAGCGGAACTATGGCTACACCTTC. Translation: CASSQDKRNYGYTF.

The gene calls are TRBV12-3 or TRBV12-4 and TRBJ2-5; 8 nucleotides align to TRBD2. Unmatched junction bases numbered 5, after V lost 3 bases and J lost 5 bases. The CDR3 covers 14 residues. CDR3 residues: CASSLAGREETQYF. Here the CDR3 DNA reads TGTGCCAGCAGTTTGGCCGGGAGGGAGGAGACCCAGTACTTC.

The chain uses TRBV3-1 and TRBJ1-1, with D possibly TRBD1 on 6 matching bases. V lost 4 bases and J 7 bases, leaving 16 bases between the germline ends. Germline CDR1 is LGHDT and CDR2 is YNNKEL (reference sequence). CDR3 size: 14 residues. CDR3: CASSLGGGAGEAFF. The CDR3 region has the DNA TGTGCCAGCAGCCTCGGCGGGGGGGCTGGTGAAGCTTTCTTT.

This clonotype turned up a few times. The gene calls are TRBV20-1 and TRBJ2-2; possibly TRBD1 or TRBD2 for D (5 bases each). The CDR3 is made up of 15 amino acids. Germline assignment: CDR1 DFQATT and CDR2 SNEGSKA (reference sequence). Trimming took off 2 bases at V and 0 bases at J, with 10 bases between the two ends. The CDR3 DNA reads as TGCAGTGCTAGAAGTGGGACCACGAACACCGGGGAGCTGTTTTTT. This translates into CSARSGTTNTGELFF.